This TCR beta chain was found in a study of blood T cell repertoires in COVID-19. Overall study: Donors in the United States, Italy and Spain gave samples during acute or convalescent COVID-19. Sources were T cells, B-cell-depleted T cells, or PBMCs; the material itself was cDNA or gDNA.

Only a few counts were recorded for this clone. Per the original data handling: For nucleated cells, counts were estimated from reference gene primer amplification. Assay: immunoSEQ multiplex PCR; the TCRdb copy retains only in-frame clones and omits some. The V and J calls and clone size were taken over from that table, and D and trimming were inferred from the DNA. This sample has roughly 250,000 clones, with around 87% found just once. Trimming removed 6 bases from V and 6 bases from J; junction bases left unmatched: 12. Germline CDR1 reads SQVTM; CDR2 reads ANQGSEA. The CDR3 has 14 amino acids. The source of this sequence is a man aged 55 to 69 who had recovered from COVID-19. The sequencing sample was made of peripheral blood. This chain uses TRBV29-1 with TRBJ2-3, with 7 bases lining up with TRBD1. The CDR3 DNA reads as TGCAGCGTGGCCCGGGACAGCAGGCAGGATACGCAGTATTTT. Amino acids: CSVARDSRQDTQYF.